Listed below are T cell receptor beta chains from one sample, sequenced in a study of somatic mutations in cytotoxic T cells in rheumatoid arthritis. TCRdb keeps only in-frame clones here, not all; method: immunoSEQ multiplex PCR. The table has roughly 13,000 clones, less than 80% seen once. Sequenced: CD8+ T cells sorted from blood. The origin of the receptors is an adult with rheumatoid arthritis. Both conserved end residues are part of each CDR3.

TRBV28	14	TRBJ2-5	CASSLAGGGETQYF
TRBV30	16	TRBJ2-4	CAWSPTREEAKNIQYF
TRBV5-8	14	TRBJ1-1	CASSLSGGDTEAFF
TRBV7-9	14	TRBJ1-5	CASSLGQGDQPQHF
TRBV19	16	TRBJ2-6	CASSPRTVAGANVLTF
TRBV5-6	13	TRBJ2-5	CASSLGGGETQYF
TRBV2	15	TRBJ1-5	CASSARGQVNQPQHF
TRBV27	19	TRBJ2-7	CASSLSIRYRKESSYEQYF
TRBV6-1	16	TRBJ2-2	CASSAPGGANTGELFF
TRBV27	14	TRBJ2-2	CASSLIGDTGELFF
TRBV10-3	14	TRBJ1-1	CAISENSWDTEAFF
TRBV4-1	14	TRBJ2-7	CASSQDVDEREQYF
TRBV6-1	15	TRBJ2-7	CASSFQDRAPYEQYF
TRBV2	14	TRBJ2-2	CASSEASNTGELFF
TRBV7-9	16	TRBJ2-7	CASSSPRQGAVDEQYF
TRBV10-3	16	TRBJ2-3	CATLSGQQKSTDTQYF
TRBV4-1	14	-	CASSQQSVSYEQYF
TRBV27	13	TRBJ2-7	CASSRRGLGEQYF
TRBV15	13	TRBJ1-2	CATSREEGEGYTF
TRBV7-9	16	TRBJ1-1	CASSFPQGQGNTEAFF
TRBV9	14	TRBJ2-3	CASSAETDTDTQYF
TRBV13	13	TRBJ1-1	CASSLTINTEAFF
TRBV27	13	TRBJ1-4	CASSLWMDEKLFF
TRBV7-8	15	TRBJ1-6	CASSLGVSIGSPLHF
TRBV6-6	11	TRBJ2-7	CASTGSHEQYF
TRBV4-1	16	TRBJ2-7	CASSQEEAGHSYEQYF
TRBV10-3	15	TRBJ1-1	CAISDPRTENTEAFF
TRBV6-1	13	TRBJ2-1	CASSDQQHNEQFF
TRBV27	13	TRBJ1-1	CASSFLGQAEAFF
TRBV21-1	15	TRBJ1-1	CASSKVLPELVEAFF
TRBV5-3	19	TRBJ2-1	CARRAALGALGGAYNEQFF
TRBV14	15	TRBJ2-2	CASSFGLAGTGELFF
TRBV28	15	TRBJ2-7	CATHTRDSETYEQYF
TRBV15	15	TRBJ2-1	CATSRDRGGRNEQFF
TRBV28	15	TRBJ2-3	CASSLYSGRTDTQYF
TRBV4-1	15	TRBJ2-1	CASSQVAGGPNEQFF
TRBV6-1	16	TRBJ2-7	CASSEREGRLLSEQYF
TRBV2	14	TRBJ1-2	CASRSPGNNYGYTF
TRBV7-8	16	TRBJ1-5	CASSLTALSSNQPQHF
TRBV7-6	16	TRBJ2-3	CASSLALSGGADTQYF
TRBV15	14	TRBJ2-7	CATSIHRGSYEQYF
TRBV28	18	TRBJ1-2	CASISPGLGVRREYGYTF
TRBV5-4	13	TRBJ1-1	CASSLPTGAEAFF
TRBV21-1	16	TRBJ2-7	CASSKYRADYYVEQYF
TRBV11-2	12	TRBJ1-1	CASSLGQHEAFF